A selection of T cell receptor beta chains follows, all from one sample in a study of human T cells and chemical hapten exposure. TCRdb ran MiXCR on the RACE reads and lists one entry per CDR3 protein. The sample contains about 70,000 distinct CDR3 sequences, approximately 9% of which appear only once. The sequencing here drew on whole blood, taken in connection with sensitization to the hapten diphenylcyclopropenone (DPC). The source of these receptors is a woman aged 45-60 years with alopecia areata. Some clones in this sample may be carry-over from other donors' samples. The CDR3 runs from the conserved cysteine through the conserved F or W. D genes are given only for firm matches.

NA	TRBV29-1	TRBJ2-5	CSVGFGQKETQYF
NA	TRBV5-6	TRBJ1-2	CASSLTGANYGYTF
TRBD1	TRBV28	TRBJ2-7	CASSQSGTDYEQYF
NA	TRBV4-1	TRBJ2-3	CASSLGSSDTQYF
NA	TRBV20-1	TRBJ1-1	CSARASLANTEAFF
TRBD1	TRBV28	TRBJ2-7	CASSFAGGGRYEQYF
NA	TRBV12-3/TRBV12-4	TRBJ2-3	CASSPGPESDTQYF
NA	TRBV6-5	TRBJ1-1	CASSYDARTNTEAFF
TRBD1	TRBV10-2	TRBJ2-5	CASSESGGQGLKTQYF
NA	TRBV7-2	TRBJ2-3	CASSLVGADTQYF
NA	TRBV19	TRBJ1-6	CASSIAVQSNSPLHF
NA	TRBV9	TRBJ2-3	CASSVGSASTDTQYF
TRBD1	TRBV2	TRBJ1-4	CASRDRGEKLFF
NA	TRBV30	TRBJ1-2	CAWRDVTNYGYTF
NA	TRBV6-5	TRBJ2-1	CASKRSLYNEQFF
TRBD2	TRBV5-1	TRBJ2-4	CASSPSGTGIQYF
NA	TRBV19	TRBJ2-5	CASSMRDQETQYF
NA	TRBV29-1	TRBJ2-5	CSVGEGGRETQYF
NA	TRBV27	TRBJ1-6	CASSKIGDSPLHF
NA	TRBV6-6	TRBJ2-2	CASSPLGAEGSGELFF
TRBD1	TRBV28	TRBJ2-3	CASSFPSTGGDTQYF
NA	TRBV20-1	TRBJ1-2	CSARDFSGTSNYGYTF
NA	TRBV12-3/TRBV12-4	TRBJ1-1	CASRGGTALPLEAFF
TRBD1	TRBV13	TRBJ1-5	CASSSRGYGQPQHF
NA	TRBV20-1	TRBJ1-1	CSARDIENEAFF
TRBD1	TRBV29-1	TRBJ1-1	CSVDGTGYGAFF
NA	TRBV12-3/TRBV12-4	TRBJ2-3	CASTYAPDTQYF
NA	TRBV12-5	TRBJ1-2	CASGLHQDGNGYTF
NA	TRBV19	TRBJ2-1	CASSMGSGDLGSYNEQFF